A selection of T cell receptor beta chains follows, all from one sample in a study of long-term antiretroviral therapy in people with HIV. The data were produced by immunoSEQ multiplex PCR, yet TCRdb's version contains in-frame clones alone and is incomplete. This sample has 37,000 or so clones, with around three quarters found just once. Sample: unsorted PBMCs, taken 3.4 years after starting antiretroviral therapy. The source of these receptors is a man under 40 with HIV. The CDR3 runs from the conserved cysteine through the conserved F or W. A D gene is named only where the DNA matches it firmly. For some rows the clone size is stated as once, few or many, or as a class when expanded; others skip it.

J gene,V gene,clone size,D gene,CDR3 protein,CDR3 DNA
TRBJ2-7,TRBV5-1,NA,TRBD2,CASRREGRYEQYF,TGCGCCAGCAGGCGGGAGGGCCGATACGAGCAGTACTTC
TRBJ2-7,TRBV28,once,NA,CASSFGRDLRQYF,TGTGCCAGCAGTTTCGGCAGGGACCTTCGGCAGTACTTC
TRBJ2-7,TRBV4-1,NA,NA,CASSQLMGTQGSYEQYF,TGCGCCAGCAGCCAATTGATGGGTACGCAGGGATCCTACGAGCAGTACTTC
TRBJ2-2,TRBV9,NA,TRBD1,CASGQKPGQGRTGELFF,TGTGCCAGCGGCCAAAAACCGGGACAGGGCCGGACCGGGGAGCTGTTTTTT
TRBJ2-3,TRBV5-1,NA,NA,CASSSLSGGTTDTQYF,TGCGCCAGCAGCTCTCTTTCTGGGGGAACTACAGATACGCAGTATTTT
TRBJ1-1,TRBV19,NA,TRBD1,CASRDRGNTEAFF,TGTGCCAGTAGGGACAGGGGGAACACTGAAGCTTTCTTT
TRBJ2-7,TRBV10-2,NA,NA,CASSELRAGGEQYF,TGCGCCAGCAGTGAGTTGAGGGCGGGCGGCGAGCAGTACTTC
TRBJ1-5,TRBV11-3,NA,NA,CASSTRHKVVGLGNQPQHF,TGTGCCAGCAGCACGCGACACAAGGTTGTGGGGCTGGGCAATCAGCCCCAGCATTTT
TRBJ2-7,TRBV7-2,NA,TRBD2,CASSLTSGPSYEQYF,TGTGCCAGCAGCCTCACTAGCGGCCCATCCTACGAGCAGTACTTC
TRBJ2-7,TRBV25-1,NA,TRBD1,CASSETGTGGYEQYF,TGTGCCAGCAGTGAAACCGGGACAGGGGGCTACGAGCAGTACTTC
TRBJ2-7,TRBV27,NA,TRBD2,CASSEGLAGGYEQYF,TGTGCCAGCAGCGAGGGGCTAGCGGGAGGGTACGAGCAGTACTTC
TRBJ2-4,TRBV6-5,few,TRBD2,CASSYSASGSQNIQYF,TGTGCCAGCAGTTACTCGGCTAGCGGGAGCCAAAACATTCAGTACTTC
TRBJ1-1,TRBV28,NA,NA,CASSPLISRRHEAFF,TGTGCCAGCAGTCCTCTAATCTCCAGACGGCATGAAGCTTTCTTT
TRBJ2-5,TRBV5-4,NA,TRBD2,CATSKREGETQYF,TGTGCCACCAGCAAGCGGGAGGGAGAGACCCAGTACTTC
TRBJ2-7,TRBV5-6,NA,NA,CASSTPRDSGSVRYF,TGTGCCAGCAGCACACCCAGGGACAGCGGGTCTGTAAGGTACTTC
TRBJ1-1,TRBV28,NA,NA,CASSSASGQNTEAFF,TGTGCCAGCAGTTCAGCCTCGGGACAAAACACTGAAGCTTTCTTT
TRBJ2-7,TRBV7-2,NA,TRBD1,CASSFDRGHQYF,TGTGCCAGCAGCTTTGACAGGGGCCATCAGTACTTC
TRBJ2-3,TRBV5-1,NA,NA,CASSLAGVGTDTQYF,TGCGCCAGCAGCTTGGCGGGAGTTGGCACAGATACGCAGTATTTT
TRBJ2-7,TRBV7-2,NA,NA,CASSLVSDYEQYF,TGTGCCAGCAGCTTAGTATCAGACTACGAGCAGTACTTC
TRBJ2-7,TRBV5-6,NA,NA,CASSWRAGREQYF,TGTGCCAGCAGCTGGCGGGCGGGGCGGGAGCAGTACTTC
TRBJ2-7,TRBV27,NA,NA,CASSLSVVYEQYF,TGTGCCAGCAGTTTATCGGTTGTATACGAGCAGTACTTC
TRBJ2-7,TRBV6-5,NA,TRBD2,CASSYRLAGQYEQYF,TGTGCCAGCAGTTACCGACTAGCGGGTCAATACGAGCAGTACTTC
TRBJ2-2,TRBV11-3,NA,NA,CASSSTGGAGELFF,TGTGCCAGCAGCTCCACAGGGGGGGCCGGGGAGCTGTTTTTT
TRBJ2-3,TRBV27,NA,NA,CASSLSPGAGKRTDTQYF,TGTGCCAGCAGTTTATCTCCCGGGGCGGGAAAACGCACAGATACGCAGTATTTT
TRBJ1-5,TRBV29-1,few,NA,CSVEDRARGPNQPQHF,TGCAGCGTTGAAGATCGGGCCAGGGGTCCCAATCAGCCCCAGCATTTT
TRBJ2-3,TRBV13,NA,TRBD2,CASSKGLAGRTDTQYF,TGTGCCAGCAGCAAGGGACTAGCGGGACGCACAGATACGCAGTATTTT
TRBJ2-1,TRBV6-6,NA,NA,CASNGRNEQFF,TGTGCCAGCAATGGTCGCAATGAGCAGTTCTTC
TRBJ2-7,TRBV6-5,few,NA,CASSPYGGGTYEQYF,TGTGCCAGCAGTCCCTACGGCGGAGGGACCTACGAGCAGTACTTC
TRBJ1-4,TRBV5-6,NA,TRBD1,CASSLGQGRREKLFF,TGTGCCAGCAGCCTCGGACAGGGGAGGAGAGAAAAACTGTTTTTT
TRBJ1-5,TRBV19,NA,NA,CASSRAEYNQPQHF,TGTGCCAGTAGTCGGGCTGAATACAATCAGCCCCAGCATTTT
TRBJ2-6,TRBV27,NA,TRBD1,CASSPDRGPGANVLTF,TGTGCCAGCAGTCCAGACAGGGGGCCTGGGGCCAACGTCCTGACTTTC
TRBJ2-7,TRBV19,NA,NA,CASSGTTGTPLGAQYF,TGTGCCAGTAGTGGGACAACAGGGACCCCCCTCGGTGCGCAGTACTTC
TRBJ1-5,TRBV19,NA,NA,CASSIDLGTRQPQHF,TGTGCCAGTAGTATAGATTTAGGGACCCGTCAGCCCCAGCATTTT
TRBJ2-7,TRBV5-5,NA,NA,CASRRKWSPEGYEQYF,TGTGCCAGCAGGAGGAAGTGGTCACCGGAGGGATACGAGCAGTACTTC
TRBJ1-1,TRBV21-1,NA,NA,CASSHTDTEAFF,TGTGCCAGCAGCCACACGGACACTGAAGCTTTCTTT
TRBJ2-7,TRBV16,few,NA,CASSRGQPSYEQYF,TGTGCCAGCAGCCGCGGACAGCCCTCCTACGAGCAGTACTTC